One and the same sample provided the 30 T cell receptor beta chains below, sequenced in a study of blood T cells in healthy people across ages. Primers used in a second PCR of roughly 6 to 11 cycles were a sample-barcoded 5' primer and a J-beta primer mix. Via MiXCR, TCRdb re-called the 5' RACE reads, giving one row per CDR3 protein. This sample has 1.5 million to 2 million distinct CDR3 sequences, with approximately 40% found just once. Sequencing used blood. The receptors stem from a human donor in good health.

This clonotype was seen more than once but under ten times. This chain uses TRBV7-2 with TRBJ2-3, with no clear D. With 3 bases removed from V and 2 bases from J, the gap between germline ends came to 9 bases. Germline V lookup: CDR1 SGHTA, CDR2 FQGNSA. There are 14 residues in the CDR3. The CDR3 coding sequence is TGTGCCAGCAGCTTTCACGAGACCACAGATACGCAGTATTTT. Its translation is CASSFHETTDTQYF.

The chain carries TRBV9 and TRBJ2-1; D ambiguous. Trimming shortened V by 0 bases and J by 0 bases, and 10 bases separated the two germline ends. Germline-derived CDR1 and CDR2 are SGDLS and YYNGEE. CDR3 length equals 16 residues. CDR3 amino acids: CASSVDSWSSYNEQFF. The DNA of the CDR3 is TGTGCCAGCAGCGTAGATAGTTGGAGCTCCTACAATGAGCAGTTCTTC.

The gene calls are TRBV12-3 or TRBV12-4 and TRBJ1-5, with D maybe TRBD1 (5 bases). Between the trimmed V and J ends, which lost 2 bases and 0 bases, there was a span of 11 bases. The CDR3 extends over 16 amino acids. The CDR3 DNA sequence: TGTGCCAGCAGTTTAACGCCAGGGAATAGCAATCAGCCCCAGCATTTT. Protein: CASSLTPGNSNQPQHF.

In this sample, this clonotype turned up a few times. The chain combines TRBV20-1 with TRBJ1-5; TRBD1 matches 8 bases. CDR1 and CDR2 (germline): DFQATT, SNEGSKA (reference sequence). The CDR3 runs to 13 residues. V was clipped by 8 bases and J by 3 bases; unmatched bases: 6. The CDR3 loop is CSTYRGTNQPQHF. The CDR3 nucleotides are TGCAGTACCTACAGGGGGACCAATCAGCCCCAGCATTTT.

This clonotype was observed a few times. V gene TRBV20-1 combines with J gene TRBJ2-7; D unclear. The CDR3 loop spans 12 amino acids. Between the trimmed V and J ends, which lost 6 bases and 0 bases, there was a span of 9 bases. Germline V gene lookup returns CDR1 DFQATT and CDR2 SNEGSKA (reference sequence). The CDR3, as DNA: TGCAGTGCCCTGACCCACTCCTACGAGCAGTACTTC. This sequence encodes CSALTHSYEQYF.

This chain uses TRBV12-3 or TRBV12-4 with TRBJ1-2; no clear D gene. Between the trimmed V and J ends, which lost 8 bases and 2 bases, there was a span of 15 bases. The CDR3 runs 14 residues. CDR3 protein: CASSPAALNYGYTF. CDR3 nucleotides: TGTGCCAGCTCCCCCGCAGCGTTAAACTATGGCTACACCTTC.

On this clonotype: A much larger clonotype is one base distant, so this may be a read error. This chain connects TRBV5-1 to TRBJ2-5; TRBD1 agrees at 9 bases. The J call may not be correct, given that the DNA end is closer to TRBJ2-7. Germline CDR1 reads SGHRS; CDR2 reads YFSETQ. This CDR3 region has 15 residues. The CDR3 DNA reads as TGCGCCAGCAGCTTGGAAGGGACAGGGAGAAGCGAGCAGTACTTC. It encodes CASSLEGTGRSEQYF.

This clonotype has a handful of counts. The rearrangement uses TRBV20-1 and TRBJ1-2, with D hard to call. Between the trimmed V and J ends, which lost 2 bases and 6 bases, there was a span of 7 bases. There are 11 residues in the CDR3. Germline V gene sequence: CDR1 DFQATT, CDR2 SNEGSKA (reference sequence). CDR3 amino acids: CSARWGNGYTF. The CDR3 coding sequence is TGCAGTGCTAGATGGGGAAATGGCTACACCTTC.

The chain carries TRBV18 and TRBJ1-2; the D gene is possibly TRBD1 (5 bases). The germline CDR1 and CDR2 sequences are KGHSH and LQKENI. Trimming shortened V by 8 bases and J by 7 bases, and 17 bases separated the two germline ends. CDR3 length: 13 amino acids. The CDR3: CASPTPGGVGYTF. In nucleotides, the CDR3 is TGTGCCAGCCCAACGCCGGGGGGTGTTGGCTACACCTTC.

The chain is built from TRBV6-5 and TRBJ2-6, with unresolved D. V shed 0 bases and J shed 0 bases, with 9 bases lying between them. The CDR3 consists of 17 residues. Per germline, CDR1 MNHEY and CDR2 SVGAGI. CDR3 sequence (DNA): TGTGCCAGCAGTTACTCTACCTTTGACTCTGGGGCCAACGTCCTGACTTTC. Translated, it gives CASSYSTFDSGANVLTF.

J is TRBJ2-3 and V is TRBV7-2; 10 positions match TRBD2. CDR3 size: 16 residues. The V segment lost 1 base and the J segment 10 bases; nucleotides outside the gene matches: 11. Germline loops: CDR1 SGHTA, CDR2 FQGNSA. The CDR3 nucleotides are TGTGCCAGCAGCTTAGAAACAGCGGGGGGGCCCGTTGCGCAGTATTTT. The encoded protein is CASSLETAGGPVAQYF.

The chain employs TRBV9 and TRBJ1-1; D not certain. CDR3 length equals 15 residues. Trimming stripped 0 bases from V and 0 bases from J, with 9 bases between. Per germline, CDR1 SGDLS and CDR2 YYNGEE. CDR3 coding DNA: TGTGCCAGCAGCGTAGATATGGGGATGAACACTGAAGCTTTCTTT. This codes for CASSVDMGMNTEAFF.

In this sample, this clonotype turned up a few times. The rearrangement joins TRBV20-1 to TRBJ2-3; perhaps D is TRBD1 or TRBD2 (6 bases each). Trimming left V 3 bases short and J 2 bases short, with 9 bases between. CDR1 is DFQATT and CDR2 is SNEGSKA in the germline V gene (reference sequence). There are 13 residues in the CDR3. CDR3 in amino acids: CSASGGYTDTQYF. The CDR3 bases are TGCAGTGCTAGCGGGGGCTACACAGATACGCAGTATTTT.

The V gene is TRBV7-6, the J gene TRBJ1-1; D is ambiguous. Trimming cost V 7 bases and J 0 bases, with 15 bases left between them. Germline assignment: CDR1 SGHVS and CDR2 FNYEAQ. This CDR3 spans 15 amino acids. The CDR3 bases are TGTGCCAGCACCCCCGAGGGAGGTTTGAACACTGAAGCTTTCTTT. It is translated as CASTPEGGLNTEAFF.

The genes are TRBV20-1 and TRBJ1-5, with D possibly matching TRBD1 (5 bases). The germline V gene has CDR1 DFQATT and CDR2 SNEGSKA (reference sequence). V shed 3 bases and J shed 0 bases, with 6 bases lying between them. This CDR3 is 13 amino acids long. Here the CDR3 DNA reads TGCAGTGCTAGGGGACGTAGCAATCAGCCCCAGCATTTT. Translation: CSARGRSNQPQHF.

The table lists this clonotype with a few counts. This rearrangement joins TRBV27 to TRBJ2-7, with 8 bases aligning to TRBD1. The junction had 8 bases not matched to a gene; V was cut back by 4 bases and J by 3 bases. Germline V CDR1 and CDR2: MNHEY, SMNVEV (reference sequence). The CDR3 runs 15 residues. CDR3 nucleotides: TGTGCCAGCAGTTATCGGACAGGGAGAGGCTACGAGCAGTACTTC. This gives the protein CASSYRTGRGYEQYF.

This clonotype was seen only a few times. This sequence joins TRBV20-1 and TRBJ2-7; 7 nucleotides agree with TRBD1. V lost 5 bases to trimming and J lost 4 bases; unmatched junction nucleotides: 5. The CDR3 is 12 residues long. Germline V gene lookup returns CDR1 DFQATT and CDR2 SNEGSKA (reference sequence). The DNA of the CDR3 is TGCAGTGCTGACGACAGGGTATACGAGCAGTACTTC. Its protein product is CSADDRVYEQYF.

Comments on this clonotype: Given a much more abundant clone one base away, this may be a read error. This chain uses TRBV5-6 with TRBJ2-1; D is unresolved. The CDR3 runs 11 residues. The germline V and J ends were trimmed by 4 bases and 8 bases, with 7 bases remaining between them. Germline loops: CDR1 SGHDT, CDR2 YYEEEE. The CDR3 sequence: CASSVAHEQFF. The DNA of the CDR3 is TGTGCCAGCAGCGTAGCCCATGAGCAGTTCTTC.

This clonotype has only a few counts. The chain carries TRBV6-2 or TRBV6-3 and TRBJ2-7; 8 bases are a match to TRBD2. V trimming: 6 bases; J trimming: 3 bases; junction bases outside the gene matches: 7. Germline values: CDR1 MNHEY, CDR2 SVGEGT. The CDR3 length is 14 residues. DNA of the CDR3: TGTGCCAGCAGCCGTCCCGGGACTAGCTACGAGCAGTACTTC. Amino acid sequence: CASSRPGTSYEQYF.

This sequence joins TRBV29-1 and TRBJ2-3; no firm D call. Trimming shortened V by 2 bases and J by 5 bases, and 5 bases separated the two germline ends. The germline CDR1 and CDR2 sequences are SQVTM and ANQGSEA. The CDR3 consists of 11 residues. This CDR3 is CSVESLDTQYF. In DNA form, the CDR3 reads TGCAGCGTTGAATCGTTAGATACGCAGTATTTT.

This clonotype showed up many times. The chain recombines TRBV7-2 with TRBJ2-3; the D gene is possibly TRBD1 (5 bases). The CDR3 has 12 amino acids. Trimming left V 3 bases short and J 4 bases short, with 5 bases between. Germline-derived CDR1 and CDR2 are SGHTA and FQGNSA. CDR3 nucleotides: TGTGCCAGCAGCTTGACAGCAGATACGCAGTATTTT. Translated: CASSLTADTQYF. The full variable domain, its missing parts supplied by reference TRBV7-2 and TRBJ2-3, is GAGVSQSPSNKVTEKGKDVELRCDPISGHTALYWYRQSLGQGLEFLIYFQGNSAPDKSGLPSDRFSAERTGGSVSTLTIQRTQQEDSAVYLCASSLTADTQYFGPGTRLTVL.

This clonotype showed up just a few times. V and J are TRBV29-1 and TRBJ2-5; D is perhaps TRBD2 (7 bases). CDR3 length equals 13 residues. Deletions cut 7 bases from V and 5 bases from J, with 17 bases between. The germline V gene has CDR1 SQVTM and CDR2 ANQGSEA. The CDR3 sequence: CSALGGPRETQYF. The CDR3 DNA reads TGCAGCGCGTTGGGGGGGCCGAGGGAGACCCAGTACTTC.

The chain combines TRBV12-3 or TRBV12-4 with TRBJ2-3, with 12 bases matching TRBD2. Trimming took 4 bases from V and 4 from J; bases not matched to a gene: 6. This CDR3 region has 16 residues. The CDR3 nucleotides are TGTGCCAGCAGTTCTATGACTAGCGGGGGAGCAGATACGCAGTATTTT. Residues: CASSSMTSGGADTQYF.

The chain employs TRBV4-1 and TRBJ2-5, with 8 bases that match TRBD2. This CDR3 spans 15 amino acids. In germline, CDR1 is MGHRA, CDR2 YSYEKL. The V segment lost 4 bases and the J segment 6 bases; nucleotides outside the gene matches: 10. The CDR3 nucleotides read TGCGCCAGCAGCCGCAGCGGGGGAGATGAAAAGACCCAGTACTTC. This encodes CASSRSGGDEKTQYF.

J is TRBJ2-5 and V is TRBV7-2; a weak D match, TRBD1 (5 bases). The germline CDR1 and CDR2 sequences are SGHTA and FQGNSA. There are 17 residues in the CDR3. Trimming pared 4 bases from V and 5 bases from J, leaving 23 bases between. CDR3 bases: TGTGCCAGCAGCTCTTATACGGGCGCAGGGCCCCACGAGACCCAGTACTTC. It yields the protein CASSSYTGAGPHETQYF.

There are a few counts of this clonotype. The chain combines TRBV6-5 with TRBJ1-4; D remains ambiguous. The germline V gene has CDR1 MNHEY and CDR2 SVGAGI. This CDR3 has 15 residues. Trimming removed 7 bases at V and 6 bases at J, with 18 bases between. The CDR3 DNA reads TGTGCCAGCAAAACCCATAGGGAGATGGATGAAAAACTGTTTTTT. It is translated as CASKTHREMDEKLFF.

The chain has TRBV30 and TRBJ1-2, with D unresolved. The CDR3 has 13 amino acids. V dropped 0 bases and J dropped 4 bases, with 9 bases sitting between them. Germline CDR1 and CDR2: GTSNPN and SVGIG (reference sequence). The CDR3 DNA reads TGTGCCTGGAGTGTGGCGGTCCTCTATGGCTACACCTTC. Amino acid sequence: CAWSVAVLYGYTF.

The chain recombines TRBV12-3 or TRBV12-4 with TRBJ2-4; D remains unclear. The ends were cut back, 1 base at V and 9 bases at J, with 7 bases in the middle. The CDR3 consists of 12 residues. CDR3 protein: CASSLGISIQYF. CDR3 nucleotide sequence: TGTGCCAGCAGTTTAGGGATAAGCATTCAGTACTTC.

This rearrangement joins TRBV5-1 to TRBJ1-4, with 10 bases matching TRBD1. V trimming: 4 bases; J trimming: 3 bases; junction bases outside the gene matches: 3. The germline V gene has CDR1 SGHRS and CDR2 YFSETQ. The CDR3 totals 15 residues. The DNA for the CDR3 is TGCGCCAGCAGCGGAGGGACAGGGGCTAATGAAAAACTGTTTTTT. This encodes CASSGGTGANEKLFF.

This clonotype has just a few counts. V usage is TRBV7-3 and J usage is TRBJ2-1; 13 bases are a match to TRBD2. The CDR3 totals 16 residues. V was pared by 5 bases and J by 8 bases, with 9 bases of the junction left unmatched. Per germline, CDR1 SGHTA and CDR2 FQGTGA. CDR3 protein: CASSAGLAGAMDEQFF. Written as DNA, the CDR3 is TGTGCCAGCAGCGCAGGACTAGCGGGGGCAATGGATGAGCAGTTCTTC.